A single sample is the source of the 10 T cell receptor beta chains below, sequenced in a study of cytomegalovirus exposure and HLA in healthy donors (dated by TCRdb to 2015 to 2018). To prepare the library, the immunoSEQ multiplex PCR assay was applied. A mixture of 60 forward primers for TCR Vbeta segments and 13 reverse primers for TCR Jbeta segments was used in the multiplex PCR. TCRdb mirrors the immuneACCESS table, restricted to in-frame sequences. Some clones are absent from its copies; in checked studies, under half trace to an unresolved V gene, and the reason for the others is unknown. The sample records 180,000 or so clones, 78% of which are singletons. The ten most abundant clones make up about 3% of the sample. The sequencing input was PBMCs. Receptors originate from a female donor in good health and CMV-seronegative.

This clone is a singleton in its sample. The chain combines TRBV9 with TRBJ1-2; 11 bases map to TRBD1. Losses at the gene ends were 0 bases for V and 8 bases for J; bases not matched to a gene: 9. The CDR3 spans 16 residues. Germline CDR1 reads SGDLS; CDR2 reads YYNGEE. The CDR3: CASSVGPGQGGGGYTF. CDR3 bases: TGTGCCAGCAGCGTAGGCCCGGGACAGGGGGGAGGGGGCTACACCTTC.

The chain is built from TRBV7-2 and TRBJ2-1, with 8 bases that match TRBD1. CDR1 and CDR2 from the germline V gene are SGHTA and FQGNSA. The CDR3 spans 13 residues. Unmatched junction bases numbered 10, after V lost 11 bases and J lost 7 bases. CDR3 in amino acids: CASRTGNVNEQFF. DNA of the CDR3: TGTGCCTCCCGGACAGGGAATGTTAATGAGCAGTTCTTC.

A remark on this clone: Other nucleotide sequences from this sample produce the same CDR3. The chain is built from TRBV6-5 and TRBJ1-1; TRBD1 aligns across 7 bases. The V and J ends lost 2 bases and 4 bases, in that order; junction bases with no gene match: 1. This CDR3 region has 13 residues. Germline CDR1 MNHEY, CDR2 SVGAGI. CDR3 coding DNA: TGTGCCAGCAGTTACAGGACAGGCACTGAAGCTTTCTTT. This codes for CASSYRTGTEAFF.

The rearrangement uses TRBV18 and TRBJ1-6, with 9 bases aligning to TRBD1. CDR3 length: 16 amino acids. CDR1 and CDR2 from the germline V gene are KGHSH and LQKENI. V lost 2 bases and J lost 10; bases outside the gene matches: 9. The CDR3 DNA sequence: TGTGCCAGCTCACCATTTTCGGGGACAGGGAACTCACCCCTCCACTTT. It translates to CASSPFSGTGNSPLHF.

On this clone: Other nucleotide sequences from this sample produce the same CDR3. The chain carries TRBV7-2 and TRBJ2-5; D is unresolved. The end of the DNA is better explained by TRBJ2-7, so the J call may be wrong. The CDR3 runs 11 residues. Germline-derived CDR1 and CDR2 are SGHTA and FQGNSA. In DNA form, the CDR3 reads TGTGCCAGCAGCTTACTCTACGAGCAGTACTTC. Residues: CASSLLYEQYF.

The J gene is TRBJ1-1, the V gene TRBV5-4; 7 bases are shared with TRBD1. The germline CDR1 and CDR2 sequences are SGHNT and YYREEE (reference sequence). V lost 0 bases and J lost 2; bases outside the gene matches: 4. CDR3 length: 15 amino acids. CDR3 in amino acids: CASSLVGTANTEAFF. CDR3 sequence (DNA): TGTGCCAGCAGCTTGGTCGGGACAGCTAACACTGAAGCTTTCTTT.

The chain joins TRBV5-8 to TRBJ1-1; D is ambiguous. Trimming took off 0 bases at V and 0 bases at J, with 12 bases between the two ends. CDR1 is SGHTS and CDR2 is YDEGEE in the germline V gene. The CDR3 is made up of 16 amino acids. The DNA for the CDR3 is TGTGCCAGCAGCTTGGTTGGAGGTTCGATGAACACTGAAGCTTTCTTT. Translated, it gives CASSLVGGSMNTEAFF.

J is TRBJ2-7 and V is TRBV10-2; 7 nucleotides agree with TRBD1. Germline V CDR1 and CDR2: WSHSY, SAAADI. The CDR3 covers 14 residues. J was trimmed by 3 bases and V by 6 bases; bases with no gene match: 8. The CDR3 nucleotides read TGCGCCAGCAGCCCACAGGGGATTGGCTACGAGCAGTACTTC. This codes for CASSPQGIGYEQYF.

This rearrangement joins TRBV5-1 to TRBJ2-5, with 11 positions matching TRBD2. V trimming: 5 bases; J trimming: 1 base; junction bases outside the gene matches: 4. This CDR3 spans 15 amino acids. CDR1 SGHRS and CDR2 YFSETQ come from the germline V gene. In DNA form, the CDR3 reads TGCGCCAGCAGGTCTCTAGCGGGAGGCCAAGAGACCCAGTACTTC. Its translation: CASRSLAGGQETQYF.

The V gene is TRBV6-1, the J gene TRBJ2-7, with 9 nucleotides matching TRBD1. The CDR3 sequence is 13 residues long. Germline CDR1 reads MNHNS; CDR2 reads SASEGT. V shed 8 bases, J shed 3 bases, and the junction held 5 bases outside the gene matches. This CDR3 is CASDRGTFYEQYF. For the CDR3, the DNA is TGTGCCAGCGACAGGGGGACTTTCTACGAGCAGTACTTC.